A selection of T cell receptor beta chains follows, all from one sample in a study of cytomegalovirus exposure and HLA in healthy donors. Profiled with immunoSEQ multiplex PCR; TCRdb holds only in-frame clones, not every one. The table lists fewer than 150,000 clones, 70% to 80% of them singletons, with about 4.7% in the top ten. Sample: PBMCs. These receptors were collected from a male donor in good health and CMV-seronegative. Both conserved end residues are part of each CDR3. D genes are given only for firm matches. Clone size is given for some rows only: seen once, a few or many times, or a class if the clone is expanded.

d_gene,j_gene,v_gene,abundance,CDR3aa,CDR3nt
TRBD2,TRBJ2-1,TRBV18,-,CASSPGLGGNEQFF,TGTGCCAGCTCCCCGGGACTAGGGGGCAATGAGCAGTTCTTC
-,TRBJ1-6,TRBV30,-,CAWMGGSYNSPLHF,TGTGCCTGGATGGGGGGCTCCTATAATTCACCCCTCCACTTT
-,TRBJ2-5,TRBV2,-,CASSDDRETQYF,TGTGCCAGCAGTGACGACAGAGAGACCCAGTACTTC
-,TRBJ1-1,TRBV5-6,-,CASSFQGERAFF,TGTGCCAGCAGCTTCCAGGGCGAGAGGGCTTTCTTT
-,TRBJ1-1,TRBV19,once,CASIPESGYKAFF,TGTGCCAGTATCCCTGAGTCGGGATACAAAGCTTTCTTT
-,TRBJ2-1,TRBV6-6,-,CASSYGASGEQFF,TGTGCCAGCAGTTACGGGGCTTCCGGTGAGCAGTTCTTC
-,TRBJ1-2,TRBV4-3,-,CASSQGRGDGYTF,TGCGCCAGCAGCCAAGGTAGAGGCGACGGCTACACCTTC
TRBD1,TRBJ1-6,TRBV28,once,CASSSSFGTANSPLHF,TGTGCCAGCAGTTCCTCCTTCGGGACAGCAAATTCACCCCTCCACTTT
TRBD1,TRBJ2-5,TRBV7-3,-,CASSYHRGEGETQYF,TGTGCCAGCAGCTACCACAGGGGGGAAGGAGAGACCCAGTACTTC
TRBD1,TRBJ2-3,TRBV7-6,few,CASSTRTGGPDTQYF,TGTGCCAGCAGCACCCGGACAGGGGGCCCAGATACGCAGTATTTT
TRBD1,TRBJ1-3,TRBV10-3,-,CAISGGQIGNTIYF,TGTGCCATCAGTGGGGGACAGATTGGAAACACCATATATTTT
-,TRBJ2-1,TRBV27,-,CATRLLQAYNEQFF,TGTGCCACCAGACTCCTACAGGCCTACAATGAGCAGTTCTTC
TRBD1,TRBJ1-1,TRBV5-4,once,CASSRDRAEAFF,TGTGCCAGCAGTCGGGACAGGGCTGAAGCTTTCTTT
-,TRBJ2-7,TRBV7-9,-,CASSLRPGGTQDEQYF,TGTGCCAGCAGCTTAAGACCCGGCGGGACTCAGGACGAGCAGTACTTC
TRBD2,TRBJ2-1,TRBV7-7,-,CASSLESSGHEQFF,TGTGCCAGCAGCTTAGAGTCTAGCGGGCATGAGCAGTTCTTC
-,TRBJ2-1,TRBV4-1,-,CASSHSPAEAQYNEQFF,TGCGCCAGCAGCCACTCCCCCGCGGAAGCGCAATACAATGAGCAGTTCTTC
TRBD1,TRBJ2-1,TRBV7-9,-,CASSRITGDLLRPFF,TGTGCCAGCAGCCGAATCACAGGGGATTTATTGCGGCCGTTCTTC
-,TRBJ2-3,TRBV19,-,CASSTRTGTTQYF,TGTGCCAGTAGTACCCGGACCGGGACAACGCAGTATTTT
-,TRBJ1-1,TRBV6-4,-,CASSAGAEAFF,TGTGCCAGCAGTGCAGGGGCTGAAGCTTTCTTT
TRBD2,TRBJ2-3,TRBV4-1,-,CASSQGRLAASTDTQYF,TGCGCCAGCAGCCAAGGCAGGCTAGCGGCTAGCACAGATACGCAGTATTTT